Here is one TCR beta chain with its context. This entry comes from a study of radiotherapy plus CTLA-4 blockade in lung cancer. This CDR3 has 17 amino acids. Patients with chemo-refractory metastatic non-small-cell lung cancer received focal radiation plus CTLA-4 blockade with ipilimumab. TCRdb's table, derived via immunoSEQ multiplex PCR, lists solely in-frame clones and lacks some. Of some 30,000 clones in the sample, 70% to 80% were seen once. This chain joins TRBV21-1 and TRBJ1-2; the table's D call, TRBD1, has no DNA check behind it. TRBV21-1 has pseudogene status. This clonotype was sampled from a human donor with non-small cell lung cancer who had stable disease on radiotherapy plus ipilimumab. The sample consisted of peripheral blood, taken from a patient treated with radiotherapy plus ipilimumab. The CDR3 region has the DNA TGTGCCAGCAGCAAAGGCGAAAAGAGGACAGGGTTTAGCGGCTACACCTTC. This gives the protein CASSKGEKRTGFSGYTF.